This entry lists 20 T cell receptor beta chains sequenced from one sample in a study of blood T cell repertoires in COVID-19. Profiled with immunoSEQ multiplex PCR; TCRdb holds only in-frame clones, not every one. The sample carries around 220,000 clones, roughly 87% recorded once. Sample: PBMCs or T cells enriched from blood (not recorded which). These receptors were obtained from a woman between 25 and 40 years old with acute COVID-19.

This chain connects TRBV4-1 to TRBJ2-2; no clear D. The CDR3 loop spans 13 amino acids. Germline loops: CDR1 MGHRA, CDR2 YSYEKL. Between the trimmed V and J ends, which lost 0 bases and 5 bases, there was a span of 4 bases. Written as DNA, the CDR3 is TGCGCCAGCAGCCAAGACTCGACCGGGGAGCTGTTTTTT. Translated, it gives CASSQDSTGELFF.

J is TRBJ1-5 and V is TRBV15; 7 positions match TRBD1. The CDR3 contains 17 residues. The V segment lost 0 bases and the J segment 11 bases; nucleotides outside the gene matches: 16. Germline assignment: CDR1 LNHNV and CDR2 YYDKDF (reference sequence). CDR3 protein: CATSREGLGTVPVAQHF. The CDR3 bases are TGTGCCACCAGCAGAGAGGGACTAGGGACAGTACCTGTGGCCCAGCATTTT. The full variable domain, its missing parts supplied by reference TRBV15 and TRBJ1-5, is DAMVIQNPRYQVTQFGKPVTLSCSQTLNHNVMYWYQQKSSQAPKLLFHYYDKDFNNEADTPDNFQSRRPNTSFCFLDIRSPGLGDTAMYLCATSREGLGTVPVAQHFGDGTRLSIL.

The chain employs TRBV27 and TRBJ1-5; the D is unclear. The CDR3 loop spans 12 amino acids. Per germline, CDR1 MNHEY and CDR2 SMNVEV (reference sequence). V was pared by 9 bases and J by 2 bases, with 8 bases between. CDR3 residues: CASRGGNQPQHF. As DNA, the CDR3 is TGTGCCAGTCGGGGTGGCAATCAGCCCCAGCATTTT.

Details on this clone: At one boundary the junction diverges from the germline segment, which might be a read error. V and J are TRBV2 and TRBJ2-7, with a weak D call TRBD2 (6 bases). Germline V gives CDR1 SNHLY, CDR2 FYNNEI. CDR3 size: 11 residues. Here the CDR3 DNA reads TGCGCGGCCGCGGGGACCTACGAGCAGTACTTC. Amino acids: CAAAGTYEQYF.

The CDR3 DNA sequence: TGTGCCAGCAGTGACTCGGCGGGGGGGGACACAGATACGCAGTATTTT. The encoded protein is CASSDSAGGDTDTQYF. The V and J genes are TRBV6-4 and TRBJ2-3, with TRBD2 matching 9 bases. V shed 0 bases and J 2 bases; nucleotides not matched to a gene: 3. The CDR3 is 16 amino acids. Germline CDR1 is MRHNA and CDR2 is SNTAGT.

The chain combines TRBV10-3 with TRBJ1-6; D is undetermined. This CDR3 spans 16 amino acids. V lost 3 bases, J lost 7 bases, and 16 bases lay in between. The V gene's germline CDR1 is ENHRY and CDR2 SYGVKD. CDR3: CAISDEGWVGNSPLHF. For the CDR3, the DNA is TGTGCCATCAGTGACGAGGGTTGGGTGGGGAATTCACCCCTCCACTTT.

V gene TRBV7-9 combines with J gene TRBJ1-3, with 7 bases lining up with TRBD1. The CDR3 length is 13 residues. Looked up from germline, CDR1 is SEHNR and CDR2 is FQNEAQ (reference sequence). V lost 4 bases and J lost 6; bases outside the gene matches: 3. The CDR3 spells CASSSTGTNTIYF. The DNA for the CDR3 is TGTGCCAGCAGCTCGACAGGGACAAACACCATATATTTT.

The chain is built from TRBV11-2 and TRBJ1-4; D uncertain. V was pared by 5 bases and J by 6 bases, with 13 bases between. Germline-derived CDR1 and CDR2 are SGHAT and FQNNGV. The CDR3 spans 14 residues. The CDR3 DNA reads TGTGCCAGCAGCCAGGCAGCCATCTATGAAAAACTGTTTTTT. It yields the protein CASSQAAIYEKLFF.

This chain uses TRBV27 with TRBJ2-1; tentatively, D is TRBD1 (6 bases). This CDR3 comprises 13 residues. Trimming stripped 6 bases from V and 11 bases from J, with 17 bases between. Germline V gives CDR1 MNHEY, CDR2 SMNVEV (reference sequence). This CDR3 is CASRGRNRAKQFF. The CDR3 bases are TGTGCCAGCAGAGGAAGGAACAGGGCGAAGCAGTTCTTC.

For the CDR3, the DNA is TGCGCCAGCAGCTTGGGACGCGGACACACAGATACGCAGTATTTT. This sequence encodes CASSLGRGHTDTQYF. The V and J genes are TRBV5-1 and TRBJ2-3, with D tentatively TRBD1 (5 bases). The CDR3 extends over 15 amino acids. The germline V gene has CDR1 SGHRS and CDR2 YFSETQ. The ends were cut back, 0 bases at V and 2 bases at J, with 10 bases in the middle.

This clone has just one count. The V and J genes are TRBV6-2 or TRBV6-3 and TRBJ1-2, with 10 bases fitting TRBD1. CDR3 length: 13 amino acids. The V gene end was trimmed by 2 bases and the J gene end by 8 bases; junction bases not matched to a gene: 2. The germline CDR1 and CDR2 sequences are MNHEY and SVGEGT. This CDR3 reads CASSYGTGVGYTF. The CDR3 coding sequence is TGTGCCAGCAGTTACGGGACAGGGGTCGGCTACACCTTC.

The chain links TRBV7-9 to TRBJ1-5, with no clear D. Germline CDR1 is SEHNR and CDR2 is FQNEAQ (reference sequence). V gave up 6 bases and J gave up 2 bases, with 5 bases separating them. The CDR3 contains 12 residues. The CDR3 bases are TGTGCCAGCAGATCGGGCAATCAGCCCCAGCATTTT. It encodes CASRSGNQPQHF.

The rearrangement uses TRBV28 and TRBJ1-1; maybe TRBD1 (5 bases). The CDR3 has 14 amino acids. V lost 8 bases and J 2 bases, leaving 15 bases between the germline ends. Germline CDR1 reads MDHEN; CDR2 reads SYDVKM. CDR3 sequence (DNA): TGTGCCAGCTATTCATGGGGCGGCAACACTGAAGCTTTCTTT. It encodes CASYSWGGNTEAFF.

V is TRBV6-6 and J is TRBJ2-7, with 8 bases matching TRBD1. J lost 2 bases, V lost 6 bases, and 6 bases had no gene match. The CDR3 runs to 14 residues. The germline V gene has CDR1 MNHNY and CDR2 SVGAGI (reference sequence). CDR3 nucleotide sequence: TGTGCCAGCAGGGGGACAGGACAGACCTACGAGCAGTACTTC. Translated: CASRGTGQTYEQYF.

This clone was found once. CDR3 amino acids: CASSRWEATYEQYF. The CDR3 region has the DNA TGTGCCAGCAGCCGGTGGGAGGCCACCTACGAGCAGTACTTC. V is TRBV5-4 and J is TRBJ2-7; D possibly corresponds to TRBD2 (6 bases). This CDR3 is 14 amino acids long. Germline CDR1 and CDR2: SGHNT and YYREEE (reference sequence). Between the trimmed V and J ends, which lost 4 bases and 2 bases, there was a span of 13 bases. Using reference TRBV5-4 and TRBJ2-7 for the parts outside the CDR3, the full variable domain is ETGVTQSPTHLIKTRGQQVTLRCSSQSGHNTVSWYQQALGQGPQFIFQYYREEENGRGNFPPRFSGLQFPNYSSELNVNALELDDSALYLCASSRWEATYEQYFGPGTRLTVT.

This clone was counted a few times. V gene TRBV5-4 combines with J gene TRBJ2-7; D perhaps matches TRBD2 (6 bases). The V end was cut by 0 bases, the J end by 7 bases, with 11 bases between. Per germline, CDR1 SGHNT and CDR2 YYREEE (reference sequence). This CDR3 has 13 amino acids. This chain's CDR3 is CASSLAGVIEQYF. Written as DNA, the CDR3 is TGTGCCAGCAGCTTGGCGGGAGTAATAGAGCAGTACTTC.

This clone appeared a single time. The chain joins TRBV27 to TRBJ2-5; 10 bases align to TRBD1. The trim removed 2 bases at V and 5 bases at J, leaving 8 bases unmatched. Germline CDR1 is MNHEY and CDR2 is SMNVEV (reference sequence). The CDR3 covers 16 residues. The CDR3 is CASSLTRTGGVETQYF. CDR3 sequence (DNA): TGTGCCAGCAGTTTAACACGGACAGGGGGAGTGGAGACCCAGTACTTC.

Only a few counts were recorded for this clone. The gene calls are TRBV5-4 and TRBJ2-2; a possible D gene is TRBD2 (6 bases). Germline CDR1 reads SGHNT; CDR2 reads YYREEE (reference sequence). Trimming removed 3 bases at V and 7 bases at J, with 10 bases between. This CDR3 is built from 13 residues. CDR3 sequence: CASSYGGIGELFF. CDR3 bases: TGTGCCAGCAGCTACGGGGGTATCGGGGAGCTGTTTTTT.

To note about this clone: This specimen includes other DNA sequences encoding the same CDR3. The chain uses TRBV18 and TRBJ1-5; a weak D match, TRBD1 (5 bases). This CDR3 comprises 14 residues. Germline CDR1 and CDR2: KGHSH and LQKENI. Trimming removed 3 bases at V and 4 bases at J, with 10 bases between. DNA of the CDR3: TGTGCCAGCTCACCGACTGGGGGGAATCAGCCCCAGCATTTT. This encodes CASSPTGGNQPQHF.

This clone was observed once. V and J are TRBV7-2 and TRBJ2-5, with 9 bases identical to TRBD2. Trimming removed 5 bases from V and 4 bases from J; junction bases left unmatched: 8. The CDR3 length is 15 residues. CDR1 is SGHTA and CDR2 is FQGNSA in the germline V gene. The CDR3, as DNA: TGTGCCAGCAGCCCCAGCGGGAGGCTTGGAGAGACCCAGTACTTC. This sequence encodes CASSPSGRLGETQYF.